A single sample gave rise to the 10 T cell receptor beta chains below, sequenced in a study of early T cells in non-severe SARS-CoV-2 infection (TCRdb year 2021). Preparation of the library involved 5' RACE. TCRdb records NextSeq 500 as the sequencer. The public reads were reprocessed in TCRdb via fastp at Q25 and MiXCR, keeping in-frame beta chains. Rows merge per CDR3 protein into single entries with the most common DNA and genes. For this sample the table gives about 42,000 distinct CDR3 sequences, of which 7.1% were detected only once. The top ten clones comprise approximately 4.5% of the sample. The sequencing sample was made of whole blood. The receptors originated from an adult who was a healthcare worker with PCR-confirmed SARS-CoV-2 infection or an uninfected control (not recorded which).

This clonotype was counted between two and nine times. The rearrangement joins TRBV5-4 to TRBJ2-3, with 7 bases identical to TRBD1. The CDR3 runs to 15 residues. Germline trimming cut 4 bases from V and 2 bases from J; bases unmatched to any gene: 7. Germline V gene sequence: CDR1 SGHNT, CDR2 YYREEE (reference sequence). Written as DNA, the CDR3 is TGTGCCAGCAGCACCCGACAGGGTTTCACAGATACGCAGTATTTT. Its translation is CASSTRQGFTDTQYF.

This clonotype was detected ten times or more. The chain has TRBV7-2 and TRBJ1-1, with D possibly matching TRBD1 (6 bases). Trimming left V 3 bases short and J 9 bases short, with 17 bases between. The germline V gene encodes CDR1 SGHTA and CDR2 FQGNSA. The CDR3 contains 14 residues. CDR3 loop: CASSLSQGLGKAFF. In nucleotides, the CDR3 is TGTGCCAGCAGCTTGTCACAGGGCTTAGGGAAAGCTTTCTTT.

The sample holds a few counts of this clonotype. The CDR3 reads CASSPGTDYEQYF. DNA for the CDR3: TGTGCCAGCAGCCCCGGGACGGACTACGAGCAGTACTTC. The rearrangement links TRBV11-2 to TRBJ2-7; D may match TRBD1 or TRBD2 (5 bases each). The germline gives CDR1 SGHAT, CDR2 FQNNGV. This CDR3 spans 13 amino acids. V was pared by 5 bases and J by 3 bases, with 11 bases between. The variable domain in full, completed from reference TRBV11-2 and TRBJ2-7, reads EAGVAQSPRYKIIEKRQSVAFWCNPISGHATLYWYQQILGQGPKLLIQFQNNGVVDDSQLPKDRFSAERLKGVDSTLKIQPAKLEDSAVYLCASSPGTDYEQYFGPGTRLTVT.

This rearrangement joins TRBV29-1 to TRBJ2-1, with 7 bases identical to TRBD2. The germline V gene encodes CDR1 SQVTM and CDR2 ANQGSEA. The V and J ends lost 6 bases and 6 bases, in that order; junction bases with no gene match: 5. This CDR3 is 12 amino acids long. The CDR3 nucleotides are TGCAGCGTCCAGCGGGGAAGCAATGAGCAGTTCTTC. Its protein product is CSVQRGSNEQFF.

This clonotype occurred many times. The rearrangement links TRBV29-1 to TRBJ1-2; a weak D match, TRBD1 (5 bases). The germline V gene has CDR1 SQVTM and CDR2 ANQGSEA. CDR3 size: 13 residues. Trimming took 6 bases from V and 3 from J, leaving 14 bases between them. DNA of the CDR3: TGCAGCGTAGCGGCGGGGCGGGACTATGGCTACACCTTC. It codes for CSVAAGRDYGYTF.

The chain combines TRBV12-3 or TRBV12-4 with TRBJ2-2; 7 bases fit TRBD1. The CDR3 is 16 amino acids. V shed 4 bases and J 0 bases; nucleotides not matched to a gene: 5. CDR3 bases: TGTGCCAGCAGTTGGACAGGAGCTCCGAACACCGGGGAGCTGTTTTTT. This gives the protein CASSWTGAPNTGELFF.

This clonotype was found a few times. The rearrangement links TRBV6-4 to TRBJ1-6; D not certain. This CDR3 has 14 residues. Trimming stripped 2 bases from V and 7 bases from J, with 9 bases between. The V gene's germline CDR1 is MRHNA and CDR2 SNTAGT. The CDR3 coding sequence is TGTGCCAGCAGTGACGTAGGCGGGAATTCACCCCTCCACTTT. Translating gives CASSDVGGNSPLHF.

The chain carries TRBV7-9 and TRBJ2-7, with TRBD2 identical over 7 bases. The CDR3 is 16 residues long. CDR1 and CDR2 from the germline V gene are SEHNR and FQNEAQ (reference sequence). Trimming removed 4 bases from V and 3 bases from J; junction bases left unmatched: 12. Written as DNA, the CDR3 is TGTGCCAGCAGCTCCCCCTTCGAACGGGGGGACTACGAGCAGTACTTC. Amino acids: CASSSPFERGDYEQYF.

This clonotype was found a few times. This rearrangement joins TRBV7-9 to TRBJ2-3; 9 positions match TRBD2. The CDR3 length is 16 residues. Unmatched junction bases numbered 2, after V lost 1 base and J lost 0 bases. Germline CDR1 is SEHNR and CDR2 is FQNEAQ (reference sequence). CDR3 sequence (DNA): TGTGCCAGCAGCTTAGGCCTAGCGGGGAGCACAGATACGCAGTATTTT. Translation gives CASSLGLAGSTDTQYF.

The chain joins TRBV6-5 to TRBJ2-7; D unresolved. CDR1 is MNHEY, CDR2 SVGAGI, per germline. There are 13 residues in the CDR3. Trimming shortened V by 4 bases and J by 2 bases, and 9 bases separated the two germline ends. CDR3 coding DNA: TGTGCCAGCAGTTTACGAGCTACCTACGAGCAGTACTTC. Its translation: CASSLRATYEQYF.